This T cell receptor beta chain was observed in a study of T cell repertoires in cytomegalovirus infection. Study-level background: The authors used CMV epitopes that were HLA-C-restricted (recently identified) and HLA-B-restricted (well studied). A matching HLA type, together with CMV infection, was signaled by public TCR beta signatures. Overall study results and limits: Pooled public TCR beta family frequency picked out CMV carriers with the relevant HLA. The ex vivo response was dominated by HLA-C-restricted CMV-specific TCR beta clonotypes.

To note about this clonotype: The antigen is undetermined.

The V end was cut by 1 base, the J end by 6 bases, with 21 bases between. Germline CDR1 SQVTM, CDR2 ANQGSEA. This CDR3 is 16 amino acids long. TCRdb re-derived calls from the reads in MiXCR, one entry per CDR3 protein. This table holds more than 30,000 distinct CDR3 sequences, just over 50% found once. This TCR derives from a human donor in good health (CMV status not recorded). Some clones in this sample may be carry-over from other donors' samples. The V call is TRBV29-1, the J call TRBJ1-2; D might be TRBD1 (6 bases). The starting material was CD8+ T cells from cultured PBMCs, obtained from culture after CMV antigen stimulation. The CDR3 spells CSVEVPGAQLRDGYTF. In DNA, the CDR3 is TGCAGCGTTGAAGTTCCAGGGGCTCAACTACGGGATGGCTACACCTTC.